What follows are 5 T cell receptor beta chains derived from one specimen sequenced in a study of regulatory T cells in long-lasting Graves disease. Arm-PCR of CDR3 regions and iRepertoire HTBI primers were used to build TCR beta libraries. Each CDR3 protein gets one entry after TCRdb re-called the multiplex PCR reads with MiXCR. The sample contains 300,000 to 500,000 distinct CDR3 sequences, roughly 20% of which appear only once. The time point was: persistent/refractory GD, antithyroid drugs over 5 years with positive TRAb. The TCR library was prepared using RNA isolated from PBMCs. This specimen consisted of peripheral blood mononuclear cells (PBMCs), obtained when the disease was refractory, from a patient treated with antithyroid drugs. The receptors come from a female donor with Graves disease.

This chain's CDR3 is CASSMIAGNTGELFF. CDR3 sequence (DNA): TGTGCCAGTAGTATGATAGCGGGGAACACCGGGGAGCTGTTTTTT. The chain has TRBV19 and TRBJ2-2; 7 positions agree with TRBD2. The germline CDR1 and CDR2 sequences are LNHDA and SQIVND (reference sequence). V was clipped by 3 bases and J by 1 base; unmatched bases: 2. This CDR3 is built from 15 residues.

This clonotype was seen at least ten times. The chain couples TRBV28 to TRBJ2-5, with D unresolved. Per germline, CDR1 MDHEN and CDR2 SYDVKM. CDR3 length: 13 residues. V lost 6 bases to trimming and J lost 0 bases, with 8 bases between them. CDR3 region: CASSLEYQETQYF. In DNA, the CDR3 is TGTGCCAGCAGCTTAGAGTACCAAGAGACCCAGTACTTC.

The V call is TRBV27, the J call TRBJ1-5; the match to TRBD1 covers 8 bases. The length of the CDR3 is 16 residues. Trimming removed 7 bases from V and 5 bases from J; junction bases left unmatched: 13. Looked up from germline, CDR1 is MNHEY and CDR2 is SMNVEV (reference sequence). The CDR3 sequence: CASKGTARGQDQPQHF. DNA of the CDR3: TGTGCCAGCAAAGGGACAGCCAGGGGGCAGGATCAGCCCCAGCATTTT.

This chain connects TRBV7-8 to TRBJ2-1; 9 bases are a match to TRBD2. V dropped 5 bases and J dropped 2; count of bases not matched to a gene: 4. The CDR3 contains 15 residues. The germline V gene encodes CDR1 SGHVS and CDR2 FQNEAQ. The CDR3 bases are TGTGCCAGCAGCCTGACTAGCGGACCCTACAATGAGCAGTTCTTC. Protein product: CASSLTSGPYNEQFF.

This clonotype was recorded many times. The chain carries TRBV6-1 and TRBJ1-2, with 10 bases identical to TRBD1. This CDR3 is built from 14 residues. V gave up 2 bases and J gave up 5 bases; unmatched junction bases: 2. The V gene's germline CDR1 is MNHNS and CDR2 SASEGT. The CDR3, as DNA: TGTGCCAGCAGTGAATGGGGACAGGGGTATGGCTACACCTTC. Protein product: CASSEWGQGYGYTF.